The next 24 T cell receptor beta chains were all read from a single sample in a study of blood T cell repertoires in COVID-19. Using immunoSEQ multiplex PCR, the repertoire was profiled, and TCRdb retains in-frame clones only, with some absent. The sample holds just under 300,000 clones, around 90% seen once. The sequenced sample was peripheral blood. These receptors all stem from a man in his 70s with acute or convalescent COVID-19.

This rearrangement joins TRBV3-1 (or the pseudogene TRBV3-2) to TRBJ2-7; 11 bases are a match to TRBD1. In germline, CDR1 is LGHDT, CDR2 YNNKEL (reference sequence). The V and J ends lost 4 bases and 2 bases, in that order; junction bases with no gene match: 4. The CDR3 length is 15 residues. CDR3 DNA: TGTGCCAGCAGCCGGGGACAGGGGGTCACCTACGAGCAGTACTTC. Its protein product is CASSRGQGVTYEQYF.

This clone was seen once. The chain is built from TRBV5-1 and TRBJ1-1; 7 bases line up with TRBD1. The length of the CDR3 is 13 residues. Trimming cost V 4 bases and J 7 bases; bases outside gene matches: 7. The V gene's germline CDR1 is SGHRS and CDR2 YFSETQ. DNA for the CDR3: TGCGCCAGCAGCATCGACAGGGATGGTGAAGCTTTCTTT. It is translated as CASSIDRDGEAFF.

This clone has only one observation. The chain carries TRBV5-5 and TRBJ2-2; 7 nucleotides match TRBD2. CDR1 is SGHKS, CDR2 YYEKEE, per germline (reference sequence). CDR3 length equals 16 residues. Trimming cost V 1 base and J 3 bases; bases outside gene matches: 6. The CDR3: CASSLRPAGDTGELFF. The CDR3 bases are TGTGCCAGCAGCTTGCGACCGGCGGGAGACACCGGGGAGCTGTTTTTT.

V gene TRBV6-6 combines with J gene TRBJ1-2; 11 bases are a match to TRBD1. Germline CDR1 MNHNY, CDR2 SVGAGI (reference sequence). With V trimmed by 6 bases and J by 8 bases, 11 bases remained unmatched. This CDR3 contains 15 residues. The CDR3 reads CASRGQGAGNWGYTF. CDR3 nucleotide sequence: TGTGCCAGCAGAGGACAGGGGGCAGGAAACTGGGGCTACACCTTC.

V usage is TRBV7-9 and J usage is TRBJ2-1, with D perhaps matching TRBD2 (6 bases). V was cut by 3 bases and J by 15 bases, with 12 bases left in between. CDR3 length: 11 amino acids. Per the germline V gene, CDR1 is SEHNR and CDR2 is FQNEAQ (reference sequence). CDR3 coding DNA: TGTGCCAGCAGCTTTGGGCCCGGGAGGTTCTTC. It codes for CASSFGPGRFF. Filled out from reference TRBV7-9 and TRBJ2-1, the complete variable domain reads DTGVSQNPRHKITKRGQNVTFRCDPISEHNRLYWYRQTLGQGPEFLTYFQNEAQLEKSRLLSDRFSAERPKGSFSTLEIQRTEQGDSAMYLCASSFGPGRFFGPGTRLTVL.

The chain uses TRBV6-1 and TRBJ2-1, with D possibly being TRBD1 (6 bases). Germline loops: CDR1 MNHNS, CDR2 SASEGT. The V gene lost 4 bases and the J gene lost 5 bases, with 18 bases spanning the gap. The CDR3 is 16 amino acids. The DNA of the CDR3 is TGTGCCAGCAGTGCTCCCACCGGACAGCCGAACAATGAGCAGTTCTTC. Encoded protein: CASSAPTGQPNNEQFF.

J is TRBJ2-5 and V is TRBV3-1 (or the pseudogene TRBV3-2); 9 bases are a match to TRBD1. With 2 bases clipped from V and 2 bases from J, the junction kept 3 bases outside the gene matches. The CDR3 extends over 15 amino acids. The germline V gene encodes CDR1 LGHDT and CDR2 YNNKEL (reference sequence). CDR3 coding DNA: TGTGCCAGCAGCCAACCGACAGGGGGGCAAGAGACCCAGTACTTC. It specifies CASSQPTGGQETQYF.

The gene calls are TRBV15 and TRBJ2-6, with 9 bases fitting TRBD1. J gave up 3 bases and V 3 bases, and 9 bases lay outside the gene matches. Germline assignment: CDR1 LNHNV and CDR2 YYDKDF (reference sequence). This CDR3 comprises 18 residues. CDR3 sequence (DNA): TGTGCCACCAGCAGTAAAGGGGGACAGGGCTTTGGGGCCAACGTCCTGACTTTC. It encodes CATSSKGGQGFGANVLTF.

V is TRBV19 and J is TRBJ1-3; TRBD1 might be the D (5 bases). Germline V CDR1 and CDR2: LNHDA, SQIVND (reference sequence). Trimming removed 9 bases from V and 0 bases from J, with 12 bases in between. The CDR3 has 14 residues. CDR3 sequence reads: CASAQGGSGNTIYF. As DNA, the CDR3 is TGTGCCAGCGCCCAGGGAGGCTCTGGAAACACCATATATTTT.

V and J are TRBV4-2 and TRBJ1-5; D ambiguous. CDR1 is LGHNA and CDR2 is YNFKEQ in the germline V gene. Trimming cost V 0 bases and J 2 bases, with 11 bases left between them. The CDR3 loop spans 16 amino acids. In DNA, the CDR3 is TGTGCCAGCAGCCAAGATTACGCAGGTGGCAATCAGCCCCAGCATTTT. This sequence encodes CASSQDYAGGNQPQHF.

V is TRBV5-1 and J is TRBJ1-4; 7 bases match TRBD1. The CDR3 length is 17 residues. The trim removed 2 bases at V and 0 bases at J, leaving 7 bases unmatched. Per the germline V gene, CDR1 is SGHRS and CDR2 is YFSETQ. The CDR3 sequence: CASSFNRGQTTNEKLFF. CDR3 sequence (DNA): TGCGCCAGCAGCTTTAACAGGGGCCAGACAACTAATGAAAAACTGTTTTTT.

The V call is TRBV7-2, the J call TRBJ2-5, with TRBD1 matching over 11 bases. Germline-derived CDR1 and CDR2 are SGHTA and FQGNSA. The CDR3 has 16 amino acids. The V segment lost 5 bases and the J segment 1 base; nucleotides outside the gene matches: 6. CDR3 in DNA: TGTGCCAGCAGCGGAGCCGGGACAGGGGGCCAAGAGACCCAGTACTTC. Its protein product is CASSGAGTGGQETQYF.

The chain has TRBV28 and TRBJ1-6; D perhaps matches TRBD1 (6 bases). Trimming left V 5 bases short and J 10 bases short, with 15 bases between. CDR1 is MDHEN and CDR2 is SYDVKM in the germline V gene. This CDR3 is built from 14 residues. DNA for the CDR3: TGTGCCAGCAGTGCGGGGGCCTTGGGATCACCCCTCCACTTT. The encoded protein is CASSAGALGSPLHF.

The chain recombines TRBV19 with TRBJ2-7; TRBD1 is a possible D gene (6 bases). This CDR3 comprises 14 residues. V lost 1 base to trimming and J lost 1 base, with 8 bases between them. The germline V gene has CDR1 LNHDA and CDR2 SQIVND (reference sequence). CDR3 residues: CASSIAGVSYEQYF. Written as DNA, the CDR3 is TGTGCCAGTAGTATAGCAGGGGTGTCCTACGAGCAGTACTTC.

CDR3 sequence (DNA): TGCGCCAGCAGCCGAAGGGGGGGCTCCTACGAGCAGTACTTC. Its translation: CASSRRGGSYEQYF. The chain employs TRBV5-1 and TRBJ2-7; weak D call: TRBD2 (7 bases). Germline V lookup: CDR1 SGHRS, CDR2 YFSETQ. V lost 4 bases to trimming and J lost 0 bases, with 11 bases between them. This CDR3 region has 14 residues.

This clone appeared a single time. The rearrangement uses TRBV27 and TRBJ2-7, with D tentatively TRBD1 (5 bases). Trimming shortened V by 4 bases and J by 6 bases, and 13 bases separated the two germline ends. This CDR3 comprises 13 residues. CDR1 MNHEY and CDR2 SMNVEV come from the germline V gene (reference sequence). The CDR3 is CASSWGRGGEQYF. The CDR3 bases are TGTGCCAGCAGTTGGGGCCGAGGTGGCGAGCAGTACTTC.

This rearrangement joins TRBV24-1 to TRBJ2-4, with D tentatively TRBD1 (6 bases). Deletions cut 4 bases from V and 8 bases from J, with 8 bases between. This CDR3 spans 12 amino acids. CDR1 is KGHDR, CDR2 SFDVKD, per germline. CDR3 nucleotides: TGTGCCACCAGTGACAGGGGACACATTCAGTACTTC. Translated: CATSDRGHIQYF.

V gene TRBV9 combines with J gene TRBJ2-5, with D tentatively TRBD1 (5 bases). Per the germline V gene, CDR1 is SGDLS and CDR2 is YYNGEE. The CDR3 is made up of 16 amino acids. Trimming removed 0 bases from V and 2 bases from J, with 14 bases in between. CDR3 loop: CASSVGPRVEQETQYF. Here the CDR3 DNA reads TGTGCCAGCAGCGTAGGCCCCAGGGTGGAGCAAGAGACCCAGTACTTC.

The CDR3 DNA reads as TGTGCCAGCAGCTTGGGCAGGGATTCACCCCTCCACTTT. Protein: CASSLGRDSPLHF. The chain combines TRBV11-3 with TRBJ1-6, with D possibly being TRBD1 (5 bases). V was shortened by 3 bases and J by 8 bases, with 8 bases between the two germline ends. CDR3 length equals 13 residues. Germline lookup yields CDR1 SGHNT and CDR2 YENEEA.

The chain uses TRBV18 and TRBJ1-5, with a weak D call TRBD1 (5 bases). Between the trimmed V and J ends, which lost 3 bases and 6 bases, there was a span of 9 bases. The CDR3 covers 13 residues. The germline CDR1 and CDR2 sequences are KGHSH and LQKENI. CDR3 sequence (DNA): TGTGCCAGCTCACCGGGAGGGGTTCAGCCCCAGCATTTT. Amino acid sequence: CASSPGGVQPQHF.

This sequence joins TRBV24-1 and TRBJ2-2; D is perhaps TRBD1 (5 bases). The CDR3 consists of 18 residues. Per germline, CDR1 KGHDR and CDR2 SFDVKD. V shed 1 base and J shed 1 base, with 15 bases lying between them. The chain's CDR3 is CATSDLGVTAENTGELFF. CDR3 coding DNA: TGTGCCACCAGTGATTTAGGGGTGACGGCCGAGAACACCGGGGAGCTGTTTTTT.

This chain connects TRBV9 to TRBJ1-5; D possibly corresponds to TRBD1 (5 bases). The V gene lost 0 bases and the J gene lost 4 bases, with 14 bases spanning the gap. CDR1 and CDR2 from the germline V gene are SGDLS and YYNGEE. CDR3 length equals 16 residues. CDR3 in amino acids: CASSVVVGQLNQPQHF. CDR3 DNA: TGTGCCAGCAGCGTAGTAGTGGGGCAGTTGAATCAGCCCCAGCATTTT.

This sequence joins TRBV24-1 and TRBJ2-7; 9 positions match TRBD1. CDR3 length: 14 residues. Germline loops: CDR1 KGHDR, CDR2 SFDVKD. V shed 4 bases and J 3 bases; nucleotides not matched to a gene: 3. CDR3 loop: CATSETGGVYEQYF. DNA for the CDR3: TGTGCCACCAGTGAGACAGGGGGGGTCTACGAGCAGTACTTC.

The CDR3, as DNA: TGTGCCTGGAGTCTAGGACTAGCGGGAGGGCCCGATGAGCAGTTCTTC. Its protein product is CAWSLGLAGGPDEQFF. The chain is built from TRBV30 and TRBJ2-1; 15 nucleotides line up with TRBD2. With 2 bases clipped from V and 8 bases from J, the junction kept 7 bases outside the gene matches. Germline-derived CDR1 and CDR2 are GTSNPN and SVGIG (reference sequence). There are 16 residues in the CDR3.